The 32 T cell receptor beta chains below come from one sample, sequenced in a study of spatial heterogeneity in lung cancer. TCRdb ran MiXCR on the 5' RACE reads and lists one entry per CDR3 protein. Of tens of thousands of distinct CDR3 sequences in the sample, 10% to 15% were seen once. Regarding time point: sample taken at primary tumor resection. Tumor, nontumor lung or frozen PBMC supplied whole RNA that was sequenced unsorted. Sequences were derived from PBMCs, sampled at surgery. Every receptor here comes from a male donor with early-stage non-small cell lung cancer.

The rearrangement joins TRBV9 to TRBJ2-7; tentative D call: TRBD2 (7 bases). The CDR3 sequence is 15 residues long. Germline-derived CDR1 and CDR2 are SGDLS and YYNGEE. The V gene lost 0 bases and the J gene lost 1 base, with 11 bases spanning the gap. The CDR3, as DNA: TGTGCCAGCAGCGTAGCGGGGGGCAGGTCCTACGAGCAGTACTTC. Translation gives CASSVAGGRSYEQYF.

The V and J genes are TRBV20-1 and TRBJ1-4; 7 bases align to TRBD1. Trimming took 3 bases from V and 8 from J; bases not matched to a gene: 9. Germline V CDR1 and CDR2: DFQATT, SNEGSKA (reference sequence). The CDR3 spans 14 residues. The CDR3 DNA is TGCAGTGCTAGCAGCAGGGGGACAGTCGAAAAACTGTTTTTT. It yields the protein CSASSRGTVEKLFF.

This chain joins TRBV20-1 and TRBJ1-4; weak D call: TRBD1 (6 bases). V was cut by 3 bases and J by 8 bases, with 22 bases left in between. CDR1 and CDR2 (germline): DFQATT, SNEGSKA (reference sequence). The CDR3 runs 16 residues. CDR3 DNA: TGCAGTGCTAGTACAAACAGGGTGAGGCTGGGGGAAAAACTGTTTTTT. Its protein is CSASTNRVRLGEKLFF.

This clonotype was observed a few times. The chain joins TRBV7-2 to TRBJ2-3; D is perhaps TRBD1 or TRBD2 (5 bases each). V lost 1 base to trimming and J lost 1 base, with 12 bases between them. The CDR3 has 16 amino acids. Germline V gene data show CDR1 as SGHTA and CDR2 as FQGNSA. The CDR3 coding sequence is TGTGCCAGCAGCTTAGAGGGGCGGGCGGGCACAGATACGCAGTATTTT. Amino acid sequence: CASSLEGRAGTDTQYF.

This clonotype has a handful of counts. The chain joins TRBV20-1 to TRBJ2-3; the D is unclear. Germline V lookup: CDR1 DFQATT, CDR2 SNEGSKA (reference sequence). Trimming removed 6 bases from V and 0 bases from J, with 25 bases in between. CDR3 length equals 18 residues. The CDR3 is CSANSQMTSPFSTDTQYF. DNA for the CDR3: TGCAGTGCAAACTCCCAAATGACTTCTCCTTTTAGCACAGATACGCAGTATTTT.

In this sample, this clonotype turned up a few times. The V gene is TRBV15, the J gene TRBJ2-3; 11 bases line up with TRBD2. Germline CDR1 is LNHNV and CDR2 is YYDKDF (reference sequence). This CDR3 has 21 residues. V lost 0 bases to trimming and J lost 0 bases; unmatched junction nucleotides: 14. DNA for the CDR3: TGTGCCACCAGCAGAGATTCAGAGGGACTAGCGGAATCACTCAGCACAGATACGCAGTATTTT. Its translation is CATSRDSEGLAESLSTDTQYF.

The chain links TRBV12-3 or TRBV12-4 to TRBJ2-5, with TRBD1 matching 7 bases. The CDR3 is 13 amino acids. Losses at the gene ends were 8 bases for V and 7 bases for J; bases not matched to a gene: 10. CDR3 in amino acids: CASRPTGVVTQYF. DNA for the CDR3: TGTGCCAGCCGTCCCACAGGGGTTGTGACCCAGTACTTC.

This clonotype was counted only a few times. This rearrangement joins TRBV5-6 to TRBJ1-4; 7 bases are shared with TRBD1. Per germline, CDR1 SGHDT and CDR2 YYEEEE. V shed 4 bases and J 9 bases; nucleotides not matched to a gene: 9. This CDR3 is 14 amino acids long. CDR3 sequence: CASSRPGQNQKLFF. CDR3 nucleotide sequence: TGTGCCAGCAGCCGTCCGGGACAGAACCAAAAACTGTTTTTT.

This clonotype showed up just a few times. The chain combines TRBV10-3 with TRBJ1-2, with 12 nucleotides matching TRBD1. CDR3 length equals 15 residues. V lost 3 bases and J lost 7; bases outside the gene matches: 6. Germline V gene data show CDR1 as ENHRY and CDR2 as SYGVKD. The CDR3 loop reads CAISDSGQGALGYTF. CDR3 sequence (DNA): TGTGCCATCAGTGACTCGGGACAGGGGGCACTTGGCTACACCTTC.

In this sample, this clonotype turned up a few times. This chain links TRBV20-1 with TRBJ1-5; no clear D gene. The V gene lost 6 bases and the J gene lost 2 bases, with 20 bases spanning the gap. This CDR3 has 16 amino acids. The germline CDR1 and CDR2 sequences are DFQATT and SNEGSKA (reference sequence). The DNA of the CDR3 is TGCAGTGCGCATCGAGGCGGAGGGAGTGGCAATCAGCCCCAGCATTTT. Amino acids: CSAHRGGGSGNQPQHF.

The CDR3 sequence: CSARGGNYGYTF. DNA for the CDR3: TGCAGTGCTAGGGGGGGCAACTATGGCTACACCTTC. This chain links TRBV20-1 with TRBJ1-2; a possible D gene is TRBD1 (6 bases). Germline V CDR1 and CDR2: DFQATT, SNEGSKA (reference sequence). V lost 3 bases, J lost 2 bases, and 7 bases lay in between. The CDR3 has 12 residues.

This clonotype was counted only a few times. This chain connects TRBV6-2 or TRBV6-3 to TRBJ1-2; 7 nucleotides line up with TRBD1. The V gene end was trimmed by 6 bases and the J gene end by 8 bases; junction bases not matched to a gene: 9. The CDR3 is 13 amino acids. CDR1 and CDR2 (germline): MNHEY, SVGEGT. In nucleotides, the CDR3 is TGTGCCAGCAGCAACGACAGGGAAGGAGGCTACACCTTC. Translating it yields CASSNDREGGYTF.

In this sample, this clonotype turned up many times. The rearrangement links TRBV5-4 to TRBJ2-2; D gene uncertain. Trimming cost V 4 bases and J 5 bases, with 12 bases left between them. The CDR3 has 14 residues. CDR1 is SGHNT and CDR2 is YYREEE in the germline V gene (reference sequence). Here the CDR3 reads CASSLRVGTGELFF. The CDR3 bases are TGTGCCAGCAGCCTTCGCGTCGGGACCGGGGAGCTGTTTTTT.

J is TRBJ2-7 and V is TRBV29-1; D not certain. Germline V CDR1 and CDR2: SQVTM, ANQGSEA. V was trimmed by 4 bases and J by 6 bases, leaving 10 bases between them. The CDR3 is 11 amino acids. The CDR3 is CSVAAASEQYF. The CDR3 coding sequence is TGCAGCGTTGCGGCTGCTTCCGAGCAGTACTTC.

The V and J genes are TRBV5-1 and TRBJ2-1, with D tentatively TRBD1 (6 bases). CDR3 length equals 15 residues. Germline V lookup: CDR1 SGHRS, CDR2 YFSETQ. V dropped 2 bases and J dropped 7 bases, with 16 bases sitting between them. The CDR3 sequence: CASSFSAGVGNEQFF. The CDR3, as DNA: TGCGCCAGCAGCTTCTCCGCAGGGGTGGGTAATGAGCAGTTCTTC. Supplemented by reference TRBV5-1 and TRBJ2-1, the full variable domain reads KAGVTQTPRYLIKTRGQQVTLSCSPISGHRSVSWYQQTPGQGLQFLFEYFSETQRNKGNFPGRFSGRQFSNSRSEMNVSTLELGDSALYLCASSFSAGVGNEQFFGPGTRLTVL.

V is TRBV25-1 and J is TRBJ2-3; 12 nucleotides align to TRBD2. The J segment lost 3 bases and the V segment lost 5 bases, leaving 3 bases of the junction unmatched. Germline V lookup: CDR1 MGHDK, CDR2 SYGVNS. There are 15 residues in the CDR3. CDR3 sequence (DNA): TGTGCCAGCAGTACGACTAGCGGGAGAACAGATACGCAGTATTTT. Encoded protein: CASSTTSGRTDTQYF.

This clonotype has more than one count but fewer than ten. This chain connects TRBV12-3 or TRBV12-4 to TRBJ2-7; tentative D call: TRBD1 (6 bases). Trimming removed 4 bases from V and 6 bases from J, with 13 bases in between. There are 13 residues in the CDR3. The CDR3 spells CASSYRQEGEQYF. The CDR3 nucleotides are TGTGCCAGCAGTTATCGACAGGAAGGCGAGCAGTACTTC.

This clonotype was seen repeatedly, ten times or more. V gene TRBV12-3 or TRBV12-4 combines with J gene TRBJ1-3; TRBD1 might be the D (5 bases). The CDR3 has 15 residues. The V and J ends lost 7 bases and 0 bases respectively, with 13 bases between them. The CDR3 DNA is TGTGCCAGCAAAAACCAGGGTCGCTCTGGAAACACCATATATTTT. Protein: CASKNQGRSGNTIYF.

This clonotype was picked up many times. The gene calls are TRBV28 and TRBJ2-3; the D gene is possibly TRBD2 (6 bases). This CDR3 is 16 amino acids long. Trimming cost V 6 bases and J 0 bases, with 16 bases left between them. The germline V gene has CDR1 MDHEN and CDR2 SYDVKM. The CDR3 DNA follows: TGTGCCAGCAGCGGGTGGGGCGGGATTAGCACAGATACGCAGTATTTT. Translation gives CASSGWGGISTDTQYF.

This clonotype showed up many times. The CDR3 DNA reads as TGCGCCAGCAGCCAAGGGGAAAACTACAATGAGCAGTTCTTC. Translating gives CASSQGENYNEQFF. V is TRBV4-3 and J is TRBJ2-1; D is ambiguous. The germline V and J ends were trimmed by 1 base and 3 bases, with 7 bases remaining between them. The germline CDR1 and CDR2 sequences are LGHNA and YSLEER. The CDR3 has 14 residues.

This clonotype was counted only a few times. One end of the junction is discordant with germline, which a read error may explain. This rearrangement joins TRBV18 to TRBJ2-5, with 7 nucleotides matching TRBD2. This CDR3 comprises 12 residues. Per the germline V gene, CDR1 is KGHSH and CDR2 is LQKENI. CDR3 in amino acids: CASEMAGEAQYF. The CDR3, as DNA: TGTGCCAGCGAAATGGCGGGAGAGGCCCAGTACTTC.

This clonotype has just a few counts. The chain uses TRBV6-6 and TRBJ1-6; D might be TRBD1 (6 bases). This CDR3 has 14 residues. V lost 2 bases and J 10 bases, leaving 12 bases between the germline ends. Looked up from germline, CDR1 is MNHNY and CDR2 is SVGAGI (reference sequence). CDR3 in amino acids: CASSYVSGESPLHF. The CDR3 nucleotides read TGTGCCAGCAGTTACGTGTCAGGGGAATCACCCCTCCACTTT.

This clonotype has more than one count but fewer than ten. The chain couples TRBV20-1 to TRBJ2-1, with 7 bases aligning to TRBD2. The V and J ends lost 0 bases and 8 bases, in that order; junction bases with no gene match: 7. Germline lookup yields CDR1 DFQATT and CDR2 SNEGSKA (reference sequence). The CDR3 covers 14 residues. CDR3 amino acids: CSARDGPSGDEQFF. DNA for the CDR3: TGCAGTGCTAGAGATGGGCCTAGCGGCGATGAGCAGTTCTTC.

CDR3 DNA sequence: TGCAGTGCTAGCAGGGGAACGAATGAGCAGTTCTTC. It encodes CSASRGTNEQFF. The V call is TRBV20-1, the J call TRBJ2-1; the D gene is possibly TRBD1 (6 bases). V was pared by 3 bases and J by 7 bases, with 10 bases between. The CDR3 sequence is 12 residues long. The germline V gene encodes CDR1 DFQATT and CDR2 SNEGSKA (reference sequence).

The V and J genes are TRBV24-1 and TRBJ2-1, with a weak D call TRBD2 (5 bases). V was pared by 7 bases and J by 6 bases, with 18 bases between. The CDR3 contains 15 residues. CDR1 and CDR2 (germline): KGHDR, SFDVKD. CDR3 in amino acids: CATSSTRALVNEQFF. The CDR3 DNA reads as TGTGCCACCAGCAGTACTAGAGCGCTGGTCAATGAGCAGTTCTTC.

The chain joins TRBV9 to TRBJ2-5, with a possible D match to TRBD1 (5 bases). V was cut by 2 bases and J by 5 bases, with 10 bases left in between. The germline CDR1 and CDR2 sequences are SGDLS and YYNGEE. The CDR3 length is 13 residues. The CDR3 protein is CASSVRDMETQYF. The CDR3 DNA sequence: TGTGCCAGCAGCGTCAGGGATATGGAGACCCAGTACTTC.

Many counts were recorded for this clonotype. The genes are TRBV4-1 and TRBJ2-6; D uncertain. This CDR3 spans 17 amino acids. Germline assignment: CDR1 MGHRA and CDR2 YSYEKL. V shed 0 bases and J shed 0 bases, with 9 bases lying between them. The CDR3 spells CASSQEQIYSGANVLTF. The CDR3 bases are TGCGCCAGCAGCCAAGAACAGATTTACTCTGGGGCCAACGTCCTGACTTTC.

The chain carries TRBV9 and TRBJ1-3; D is ambiguous. The CDR3 runs to 15 residues. The V and J ends lost 2 bases and 0 bases respectively, with 9 bases between them. Germline V gene sequence: CDR1 SGDLS, CDR2 YYNGEE. In DNA, the CDR3 is TGTGCCAGCAGCGTGGGAAGGAGCTCTGGAAACACCATATATTTT. This sequence encodes CASSVGRSSGNTIYF.

The CDR3 is CAWSVTSQNIQYF. CDR3 DNA sequence: TGTGCCTGGAGTGTAACTAGTCAAAACATTCAGTACTTC. The V call is TRBV30, the J call TRBJ2-4; TRBD2 is a possible D gene (5 bases). Germline CDR1 is GTSNPN and CDR2 is SVGIG (reference sequence). V was shortened by 0 bases and J by 5 bases, with 8 bases between the two germline ends. The CDR3 runs 13 residues.

This clonotype was counted ten times or more. The chain has TRBV6-6 and TRBJ2-1, with 7 bases aligning to TRBD1. CDR1 MNHNY and CDR2 SVGAGI come from the germline V gene (reference sequence). The CDR3 is 13 amino acids. Trimming cost V 4 bases and J 5 bases; bases outside gene matches: 2. This CDR3 is CASSSQGHNEQFF. CDR3 DNA: TGTGCCAGCAGTTCACAGGGGCACAATGAGCAGTTCTTC.

This clonotype was recorded many times. The genes are TRBV14 and TRBJ2-7; 8 bases align to TRBD1. After removal of 0 bases from V and 6 bases from J, the junction contained 7 bases not matched to a gene. The CDR3 spans 15 residues. The germline gives CDR1 SGHDN, CDR2 FVKESK. The CDR3 coding sequence is TGTGCCAGCAGCCAAGATCCATGGACAGGGTCCGAGCAGTACTTC. Protein: CASSQDPWTGSEQYF.

This clonotype showed up just a few times. This chain connects TRBV2 to TRBJ2-3; TRBD1 aligns across 9 bases. Germline CDR1 is SNHLY and CDR2 is FYNNEI. CDR3 length equals 14 residues. Trimming removed 11 bases from V and 5 bases from J; junction bases left unmatched: 11. The CDR3 reads CAGRTTGGIDTQYF. In DNA form, the CDR3 reads TGTGCCGGCCGAACCACAGGGGGCATAGATACGCAGTATTTT.